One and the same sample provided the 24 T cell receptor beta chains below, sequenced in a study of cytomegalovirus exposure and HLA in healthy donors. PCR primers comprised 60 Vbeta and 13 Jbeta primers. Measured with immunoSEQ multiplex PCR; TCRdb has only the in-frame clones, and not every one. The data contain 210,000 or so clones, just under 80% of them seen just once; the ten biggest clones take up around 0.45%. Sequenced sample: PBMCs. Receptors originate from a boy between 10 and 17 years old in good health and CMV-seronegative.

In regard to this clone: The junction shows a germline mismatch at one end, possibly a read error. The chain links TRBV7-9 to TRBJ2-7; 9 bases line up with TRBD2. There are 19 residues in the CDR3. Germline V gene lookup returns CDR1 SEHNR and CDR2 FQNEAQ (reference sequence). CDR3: CSSSLEEAGGRSYLYEQYF. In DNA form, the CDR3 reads TGTTCCAGCAGCTTAGAAGAGGCGGGGGGGCGATCATACCTCTACGAGCAGTACTTC.

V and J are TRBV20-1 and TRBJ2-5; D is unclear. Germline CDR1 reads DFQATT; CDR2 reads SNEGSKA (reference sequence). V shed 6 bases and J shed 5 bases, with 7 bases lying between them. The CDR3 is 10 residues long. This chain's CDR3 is CSAMAETQYF. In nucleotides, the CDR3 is TGCAGTGCCATGGCTGAGACCCAGTACTTC.

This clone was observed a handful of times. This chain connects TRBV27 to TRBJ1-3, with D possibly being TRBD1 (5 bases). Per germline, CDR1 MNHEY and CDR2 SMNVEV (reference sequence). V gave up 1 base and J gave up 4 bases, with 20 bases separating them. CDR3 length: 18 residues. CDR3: CASSLLGPRRGTGNTIYF. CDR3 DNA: TGTGCCAGCAGTTTATTAGGCCCGCGAAGGGGAACGGGAAACACCATATATTTT.

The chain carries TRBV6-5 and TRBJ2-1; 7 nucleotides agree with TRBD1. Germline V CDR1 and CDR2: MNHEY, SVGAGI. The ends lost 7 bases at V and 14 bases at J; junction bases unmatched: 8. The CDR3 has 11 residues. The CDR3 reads CASNLQGKEFF. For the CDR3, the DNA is TGTGCCAGCAACCTACAGGGGAAGGAGTTCTTC.

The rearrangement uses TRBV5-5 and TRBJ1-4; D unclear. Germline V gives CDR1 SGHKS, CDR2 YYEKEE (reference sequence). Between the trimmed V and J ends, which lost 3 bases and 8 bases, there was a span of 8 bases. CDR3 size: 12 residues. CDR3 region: CASSSGSEKLFF. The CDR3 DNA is TGTGCCAGCAGCTCCGGGTCCGAAAAACTGTTTTTT.

The CDR3 nucleotides read TGTGCCAGCAGCGTCACACCATCAACGCGGGGCCTCAATTCACCCCTCCACTTT. As protein: CASSVTPSTRGLNSPLHF. This chain uses TRBV9 with TRBJ1-6; tentatively, D is TRBD1 (5 bases). Trimming cost V 2 bases and J 7 bases, with 22 bases left between them. The CDR3 is 18 residues long. CDR1 is SGDLS, CDR2 YYNGEE, per germline.

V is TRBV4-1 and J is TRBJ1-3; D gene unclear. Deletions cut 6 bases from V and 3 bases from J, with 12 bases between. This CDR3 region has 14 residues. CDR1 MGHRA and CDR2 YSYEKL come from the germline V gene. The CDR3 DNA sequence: TGCGCCAGCAGTCCCCCTCCGGGTGGAAACACCATATATTTT. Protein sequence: CASSPPPGGNTIYF.

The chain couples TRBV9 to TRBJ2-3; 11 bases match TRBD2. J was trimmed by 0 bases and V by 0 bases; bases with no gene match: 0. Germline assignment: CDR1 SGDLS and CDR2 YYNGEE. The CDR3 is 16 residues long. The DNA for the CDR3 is TGTGCCAGCAGCGTAGGGACTAGCGGGAGCACAGATACGCAGTATTTT. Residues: CASSVGTSGSTDTQYF.

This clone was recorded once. CDR3 loop: CASSLWRDTQYF. CDR3 DNA sequence: TGTGCCAGCAGCTTATGGAGAGATACGCAGTATTTT. This chain joins TRBV11-2 and TRBJ2-3; no firm D call. This CDR3 comprises 12 residues. V gave up 2 bases and J gave up 5 bases, with 5 bases separating them. From germline, CDR1 is SGHAT and CDR2 FQNNGV.

CDR3 DNA sequence: TGTGCCAGCAGCAGGGGACTAGCGGGAGTAAGCACAGATACGCAGTATTTT. This translates into CASSRGLAGVSTDTQYF. The V and J genes are TRBV11-3 and TRBJ2-3; 14 bases are shared with TRBD2. CDR1 is SGHNT, CDR2 YENEEA, per germline. Trimming removed 5 bases from V and 0 bases from J; junction bases left unmatched: 4. The CDR3 length is 17 residues.

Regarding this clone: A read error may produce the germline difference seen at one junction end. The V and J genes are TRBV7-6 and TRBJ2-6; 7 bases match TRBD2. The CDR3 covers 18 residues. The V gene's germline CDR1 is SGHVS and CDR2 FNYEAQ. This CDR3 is CASSPLGAGVTGANVQTF. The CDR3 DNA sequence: TGTGCCAGCAGCCCCCTAGGGGCGGGAGTAACTGGGGCCAACGTCCAGACTTTC.

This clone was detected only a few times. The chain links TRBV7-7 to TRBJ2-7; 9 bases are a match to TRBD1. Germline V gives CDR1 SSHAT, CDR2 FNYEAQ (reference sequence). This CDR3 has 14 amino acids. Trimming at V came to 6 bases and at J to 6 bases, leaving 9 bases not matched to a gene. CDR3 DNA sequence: TGTGCCAGCAGTCCGAGGACAGGGGCGGGCGAGCAGTACTTC. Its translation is CASSPRTGAGEQYF.

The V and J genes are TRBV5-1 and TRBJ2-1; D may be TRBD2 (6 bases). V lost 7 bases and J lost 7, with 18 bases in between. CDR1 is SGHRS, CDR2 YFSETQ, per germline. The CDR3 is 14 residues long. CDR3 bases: TGCGCCAGCGCCCGCGGGGAGGTCGGAAATGAGCAGTTCTTC. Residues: CASARGEVGNEQFF. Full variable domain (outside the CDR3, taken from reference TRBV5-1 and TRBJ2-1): KAGVTQTPRYLIKTRGQQVTLSCSPISGHRSVSWYQQTPGQGLQFLFEYFSETQRNKGNFPGRFSGRQFSNSRSEMNVSTLELGDSALYLCASARGEVGNEQFFGPGTRLTVL.

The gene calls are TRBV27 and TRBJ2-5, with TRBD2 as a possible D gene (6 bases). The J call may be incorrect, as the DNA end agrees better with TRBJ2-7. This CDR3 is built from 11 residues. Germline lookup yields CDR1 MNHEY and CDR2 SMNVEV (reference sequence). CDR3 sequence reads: CASYSGYEQYF. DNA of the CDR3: TGTGCCAGCTATAGCGGTTACGAGCAGTACTTC.

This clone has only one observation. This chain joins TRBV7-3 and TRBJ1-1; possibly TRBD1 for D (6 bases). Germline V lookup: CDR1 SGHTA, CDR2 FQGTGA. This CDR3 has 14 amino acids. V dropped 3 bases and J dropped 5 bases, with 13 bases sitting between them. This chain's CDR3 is CASSLTRGQTEAFF. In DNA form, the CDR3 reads TGTGCCAGCAGCTTGACAAGGGGACAAACTGAAGCTTTCTTT.

Here the CDR3 reads CASSSAGANVLTF. CDR3 nucleotides: TGTGCCAGCAGCTCCGCTGGGGCCAACGTCCTGACTTTC. The chain combines TRBV7-9 with TRBJ2-6; D is unresolved. The CDR3 is 13 amino acids. Germline lookup yields CDR1 SEHNR and CDR2 FQNEAQ (reference sequence). V lost 4 bases, J lost 2 bases, and 3 bases lay in between. Full variable domain (remainder filled in from reference TRBV7-9 and TRBJ2-6): DTGVSQNPRHKITKRGQNVTFRCDPISEHNRLYWYRQTLGQGPEFLTYFQNEAQLEKSRLLSDRFSAERPKGSFSTLEIQRTEQGDSAMYLCASSSAGANVLTFGAGSRLTVL.

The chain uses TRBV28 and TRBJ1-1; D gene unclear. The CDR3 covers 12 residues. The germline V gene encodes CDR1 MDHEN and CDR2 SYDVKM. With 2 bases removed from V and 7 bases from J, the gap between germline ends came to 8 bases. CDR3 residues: CASSLVGCEAFF. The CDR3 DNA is TGTGCCAGCAGTTTAGTCGGGTGTGAAGCTTTCTTT.

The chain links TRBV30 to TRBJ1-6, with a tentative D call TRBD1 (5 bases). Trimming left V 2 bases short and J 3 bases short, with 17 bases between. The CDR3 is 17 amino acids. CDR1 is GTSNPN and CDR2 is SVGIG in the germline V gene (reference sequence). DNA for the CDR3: TGTGCCTGGAGTTTGATCTTCGGGGGAGACTATAATTCACCCCTCCACTTT. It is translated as CAWSLIFGGDYNSPLHF.

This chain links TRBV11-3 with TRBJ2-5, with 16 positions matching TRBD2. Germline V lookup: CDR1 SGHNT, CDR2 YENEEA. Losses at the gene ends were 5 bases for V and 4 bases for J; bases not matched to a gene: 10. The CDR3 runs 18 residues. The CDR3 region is CASSTGTSGGGFGETQYF. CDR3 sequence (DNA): TGTGCCAGCAGCACAGGGACTAGCGGGGGGGGATTTGGAGAGACCCAGTACTTC. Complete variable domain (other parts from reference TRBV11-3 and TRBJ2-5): EAGVVQSPRYKIIEKKQPVAFWCNPISGHNTLYWYLQNLGQGPELLIRYENEEAVDDSQLPKDRFSAERLKGVDSTLKIQPAELGDSAVYLCASSTGTSGGGFGETQYFGPGTRLLVL.

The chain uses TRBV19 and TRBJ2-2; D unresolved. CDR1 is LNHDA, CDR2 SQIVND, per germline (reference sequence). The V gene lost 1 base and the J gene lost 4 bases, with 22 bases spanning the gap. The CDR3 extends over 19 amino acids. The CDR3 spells CASSIGRLRNSLPTGELFF. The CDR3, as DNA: TGTGCCAGTAGTATAGGAAGGTTAAGGAACAGTCTTCCCACCGGGGAGCTGTTTTTT. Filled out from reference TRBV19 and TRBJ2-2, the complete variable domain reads DGGITQSPKYLFRKEGQNVTLSCEQNLNHDAMYWYRQDPGQGLRLIYYSQIVNDFQKGDIAEGYSVSREKKESFPLTVTSAQKNPTAFYLCASSIGRLRNSLPTGELFFGEGSRLTVL.

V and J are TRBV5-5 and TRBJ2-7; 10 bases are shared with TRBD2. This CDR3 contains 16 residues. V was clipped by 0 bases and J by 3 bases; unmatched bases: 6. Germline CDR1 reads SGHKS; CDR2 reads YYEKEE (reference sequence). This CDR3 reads CASSLALAGLGYEQYF. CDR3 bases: TGTGCCAGCAGCTTGGCACTAGCGGGATTGGGCTACGAGCAGTACTTC.

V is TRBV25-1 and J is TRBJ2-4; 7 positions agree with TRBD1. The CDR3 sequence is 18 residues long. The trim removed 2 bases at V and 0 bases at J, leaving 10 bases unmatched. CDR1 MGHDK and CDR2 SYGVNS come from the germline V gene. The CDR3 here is CASSETPGTETAKNIQYF. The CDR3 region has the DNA TGTGCCAGCAGTGAAACTCCCGGGACAGAAACAGCCAAAAACATTCAGTACTTC.

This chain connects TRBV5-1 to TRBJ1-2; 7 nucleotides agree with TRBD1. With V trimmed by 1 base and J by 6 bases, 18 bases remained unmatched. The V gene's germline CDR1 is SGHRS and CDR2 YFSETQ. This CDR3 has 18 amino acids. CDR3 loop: CASSLPRGGLGTRDGYTF. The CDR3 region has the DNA TGCGCCAGCAGCTTGCCAAGAGGGGGCCTGGGGACAAGGGATGGCTACACCTTC.

CDR3 DNA sequence: TGTGCCAGCAGCCCCCCCAAAACGGGGACCTACAATGAGCAGTTCTTC. It yields the protein CASSPPKTGTYNEQFF. This chain connects TRBV5-4 to TRBJ2-1; a possible D gene is TRBD2 (5 bases). V gave up 4 bases and J gave up 2 bases, with 16 bases separating them. The V gene's germline CDR1 is SGHNT and CDR2 YYREEE (reference sequence). The CDR3 extends over 16 amino acids.